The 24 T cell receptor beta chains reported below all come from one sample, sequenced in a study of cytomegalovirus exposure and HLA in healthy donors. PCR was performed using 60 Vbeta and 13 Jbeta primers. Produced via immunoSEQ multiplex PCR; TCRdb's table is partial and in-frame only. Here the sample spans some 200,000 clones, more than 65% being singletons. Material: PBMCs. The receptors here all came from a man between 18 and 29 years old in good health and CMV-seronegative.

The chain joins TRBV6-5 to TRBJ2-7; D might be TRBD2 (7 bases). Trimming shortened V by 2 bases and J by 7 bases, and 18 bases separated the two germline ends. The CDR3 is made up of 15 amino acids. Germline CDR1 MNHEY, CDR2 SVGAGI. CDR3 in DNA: TGTGCCAGCAGTTACAATAGGGGGGGGGCTGGGGAGCAGTACTTC. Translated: CASSYNRGGAGEQYF.

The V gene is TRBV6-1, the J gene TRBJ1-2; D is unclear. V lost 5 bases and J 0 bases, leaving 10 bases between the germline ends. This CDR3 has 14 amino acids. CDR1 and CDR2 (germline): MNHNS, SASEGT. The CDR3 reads CASSLRETNYGYTF. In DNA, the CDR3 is TGTGCCAGCAGTCTTCGGGAGACTAACTATGGCTACACCTTC.

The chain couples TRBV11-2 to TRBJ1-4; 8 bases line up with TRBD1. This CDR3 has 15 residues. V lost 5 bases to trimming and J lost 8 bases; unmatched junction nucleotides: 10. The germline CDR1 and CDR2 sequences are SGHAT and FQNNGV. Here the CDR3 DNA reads TGTGCCAGCAGCCACCCGGGACAGGAGCGCGAAAAACTGTTTTTT. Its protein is CASSHPGQEREKLFF.

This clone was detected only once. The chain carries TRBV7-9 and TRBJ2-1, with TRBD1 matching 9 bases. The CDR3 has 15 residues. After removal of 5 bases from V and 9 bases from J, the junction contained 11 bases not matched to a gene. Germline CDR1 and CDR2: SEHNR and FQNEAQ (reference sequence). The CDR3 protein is CASSRRTDRGSEQFF. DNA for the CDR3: TGTGCCAGCAGCCGACGCACGGACAGGGGAAGTGAGCAGTTCTTC.

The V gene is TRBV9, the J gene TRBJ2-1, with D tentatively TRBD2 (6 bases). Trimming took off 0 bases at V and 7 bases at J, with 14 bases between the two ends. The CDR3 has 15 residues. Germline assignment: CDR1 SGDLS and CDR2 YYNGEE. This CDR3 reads CASSVGSGWANEQFF. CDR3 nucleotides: TGTGCCAGCAGCGTAGGAAGCGGGTGGGCAAATGAGCAGTTCTTC.

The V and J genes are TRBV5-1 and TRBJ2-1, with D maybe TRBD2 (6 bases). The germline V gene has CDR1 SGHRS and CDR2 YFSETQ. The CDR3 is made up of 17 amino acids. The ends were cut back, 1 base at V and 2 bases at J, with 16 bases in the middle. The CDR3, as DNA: TGCGCCAGCAGCTTGAGTTTGCTAGCGCCCACCTACAATGAGCAGTTCTTC. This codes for CASSLSLLAPTYNEQFF.

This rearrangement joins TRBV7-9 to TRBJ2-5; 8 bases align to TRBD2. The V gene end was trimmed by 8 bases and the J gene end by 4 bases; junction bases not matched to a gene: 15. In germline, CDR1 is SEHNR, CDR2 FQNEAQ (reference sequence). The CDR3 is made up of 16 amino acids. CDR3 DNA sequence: TGTGCCAGCGGAGGGGAGGTGCGGGAGGTACCAGAGACCCAGTACTTC. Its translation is CASGGEVREVPETQYF.

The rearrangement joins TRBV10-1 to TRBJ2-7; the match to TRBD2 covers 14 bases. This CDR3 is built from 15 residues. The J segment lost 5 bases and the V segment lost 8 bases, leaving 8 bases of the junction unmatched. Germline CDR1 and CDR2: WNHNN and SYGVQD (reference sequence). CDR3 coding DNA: TGCGCCAGCGGACTAGGGACTAGCGGGAGCAACGAGCAGTACTTC. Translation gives CASGLGTSGSNEQYF.

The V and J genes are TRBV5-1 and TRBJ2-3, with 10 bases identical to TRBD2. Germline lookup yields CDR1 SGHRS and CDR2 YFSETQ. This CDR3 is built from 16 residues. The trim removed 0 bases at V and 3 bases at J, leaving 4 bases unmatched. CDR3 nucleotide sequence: TGCGCCAGCAGCTTGGGGGTAGCGGGAGGAACAGATACGCAGTATTTT. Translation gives CASSLGVAGGTDTQYF.

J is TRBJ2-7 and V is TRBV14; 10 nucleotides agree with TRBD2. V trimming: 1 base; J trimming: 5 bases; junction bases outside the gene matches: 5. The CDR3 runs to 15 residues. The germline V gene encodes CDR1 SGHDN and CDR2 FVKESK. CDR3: CASSQVLAGVHEQYF. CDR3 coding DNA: TGTGCCAGCAGCCAAGTTCTAGCGGGAGTCCACGAGCAGTACTTC.

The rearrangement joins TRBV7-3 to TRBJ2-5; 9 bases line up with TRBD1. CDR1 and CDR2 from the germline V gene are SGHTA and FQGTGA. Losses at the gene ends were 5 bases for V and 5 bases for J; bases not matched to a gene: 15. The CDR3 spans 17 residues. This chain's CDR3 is CASSLEPPTGGRETQYF. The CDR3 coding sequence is TGTGCCAGCAGCCTAGAGCCCCCGACAGGGGGTAGGGAGACCCAGTACTTC.

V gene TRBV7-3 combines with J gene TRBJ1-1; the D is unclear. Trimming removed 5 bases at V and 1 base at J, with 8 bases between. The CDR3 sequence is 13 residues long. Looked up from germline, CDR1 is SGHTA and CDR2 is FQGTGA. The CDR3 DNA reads TGTGCCAGCAGCCGAACAGCGAACACTGAAGCTTTCTTT. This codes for CASSRTANTEAFF.

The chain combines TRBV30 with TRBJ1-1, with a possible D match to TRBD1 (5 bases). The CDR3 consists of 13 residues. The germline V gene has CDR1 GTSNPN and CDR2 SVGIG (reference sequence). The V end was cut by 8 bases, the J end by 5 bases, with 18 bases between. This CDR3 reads CAATAGRVTEAFF. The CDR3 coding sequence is TGTGCCGCGACGGCAGGGAGGGTGACTGAAGCTTTCTTT.

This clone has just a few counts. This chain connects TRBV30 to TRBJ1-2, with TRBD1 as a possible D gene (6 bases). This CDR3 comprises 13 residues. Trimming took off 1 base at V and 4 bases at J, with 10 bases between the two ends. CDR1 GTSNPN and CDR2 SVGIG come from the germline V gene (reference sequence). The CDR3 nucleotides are TGTGCCTGGAGTGAGGGGGGGGGCTATGGCTACACCTTC. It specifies CAWSEGGGYGYTF.

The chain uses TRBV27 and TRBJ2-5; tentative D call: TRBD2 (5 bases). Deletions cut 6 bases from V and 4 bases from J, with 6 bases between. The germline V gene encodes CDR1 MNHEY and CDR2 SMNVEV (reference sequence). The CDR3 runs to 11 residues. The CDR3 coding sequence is TGTGCCAGCAGGGGGAGAGAGACCCAGTACTTC. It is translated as CASRGRETQYF.

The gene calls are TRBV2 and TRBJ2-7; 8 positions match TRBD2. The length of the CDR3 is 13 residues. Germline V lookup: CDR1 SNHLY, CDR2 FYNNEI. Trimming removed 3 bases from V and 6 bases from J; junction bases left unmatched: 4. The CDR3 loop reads CASSDAGGREQYF. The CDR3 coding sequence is TGTGCCAGCAGTGACGCGGGGGGCCGCGAGCAGTACTTC.

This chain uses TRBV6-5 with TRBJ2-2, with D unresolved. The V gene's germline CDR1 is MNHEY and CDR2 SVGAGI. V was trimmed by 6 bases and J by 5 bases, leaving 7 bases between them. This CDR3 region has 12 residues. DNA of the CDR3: TGTGCCAGCAGAGCCGGGACCGGGGAGCTGTTTTTT. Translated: CASRAGTGELFF.

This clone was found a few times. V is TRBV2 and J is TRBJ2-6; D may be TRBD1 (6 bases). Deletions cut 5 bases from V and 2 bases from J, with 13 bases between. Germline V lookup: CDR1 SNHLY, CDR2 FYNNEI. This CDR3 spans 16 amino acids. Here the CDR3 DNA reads TGTGCCAGCAGTTATTATGGGGGCCCTGGGGCCAACGTCCTGACTTTC. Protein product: CASSYYGGPGANVLTF. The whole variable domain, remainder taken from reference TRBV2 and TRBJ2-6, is EPEVTQTPSHQVTQMGQEVILRCVPISNHLYFYWYRQILGQKVEFLVSFYNNEISEKSEIFDDQFSVERPDGSNFTLKIRSTKLEDSAMYFCASSYYGGPGANVLTFGAGSRLTVL.

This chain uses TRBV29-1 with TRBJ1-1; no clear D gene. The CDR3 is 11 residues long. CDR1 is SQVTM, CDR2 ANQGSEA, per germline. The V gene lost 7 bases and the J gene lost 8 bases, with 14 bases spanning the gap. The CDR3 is CSGRREEEAFF. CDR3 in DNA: TGCAGCGGGCGCCGGGAGGAAGAAGCTTTCTTT.

The CDR3 region is CASSGLAEFEQYF. The CDR3, as DNA: TGCGCCAGTTCGGGACTAGCGGAGTTCGAGCAGTACTTC. The V and J genes are TRBV5-1 and TRBJ2-7, with 11 bases matching TRBD2. Unmatched junction bases numbered 7, after V lost 8 bases and J lost 6 bases. This CDR3 has 13 residues. From germline, CDR1 is SGHRS and CDR2 YFSETQ.

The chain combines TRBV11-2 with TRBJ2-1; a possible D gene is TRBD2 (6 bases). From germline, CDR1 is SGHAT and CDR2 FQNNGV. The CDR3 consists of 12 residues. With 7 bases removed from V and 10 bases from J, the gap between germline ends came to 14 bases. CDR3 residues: CASTWGSGEQFF. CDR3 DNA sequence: TGTGCCAGCACCTGGGGTAGCGGCGAGCAGTTCTTC.

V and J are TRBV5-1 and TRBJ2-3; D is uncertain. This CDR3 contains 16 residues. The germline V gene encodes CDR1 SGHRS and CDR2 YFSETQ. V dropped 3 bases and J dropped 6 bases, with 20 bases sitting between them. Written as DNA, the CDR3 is TGCGCCAGCAGCTCGGTCCCTAGTTCCCCTCGGGATACGCAGTATTTT. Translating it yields CASSSVPSSPRDTQYF.

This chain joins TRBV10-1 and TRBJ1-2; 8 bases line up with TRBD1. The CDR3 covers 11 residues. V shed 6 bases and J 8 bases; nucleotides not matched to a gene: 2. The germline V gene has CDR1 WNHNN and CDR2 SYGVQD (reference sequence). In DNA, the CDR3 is TGCGCCAGCAGCGGACAGGGAGGCTACACCTTC. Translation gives CASSGQGGYTF.

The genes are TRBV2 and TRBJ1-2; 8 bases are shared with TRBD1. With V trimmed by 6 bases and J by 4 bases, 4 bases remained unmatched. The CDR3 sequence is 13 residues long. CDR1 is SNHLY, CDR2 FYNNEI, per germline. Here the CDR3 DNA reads TGTGCCAGCAGACTCACAGGGGGCTATGGCTACACCTTC. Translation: CASRLTGGYGYTF.